The clone carrying this T cell receptor (beta chain) was seen a single time. Its antigen is currently unknown. The time point is: cycle 4 day 1 (C4D1), after 6 weeks of nivolumab. All patients relapsed after autologous stem cell transplantation, and brentuximab vedotin exposure varied. CD8+ T cells were isolated from thawed PBMCs by magnetic negative selection. The best responses consisted of complete response, partial response or progressive disease. The record originates from a study of PD-1 blockade in classical Hodgkin lymphoma. Some clones are missing from TCRdb's copy, which holds only in-frame ones; the method was immunoSEQ multiplex PCR. The sample holds about 19,000 clones; approximately 90% are singletons and the top ten take about 5%. Study results and limitations: Lower baseline TCR diversity marked trial partial responders and progressors. In newly diagnosed patients, baseline TCR diversity was reportedly below that of healthy donors. Patients starting nivolumab under 1 year after ASCT were excluded.

Sequencing was performed on CD8+ T cells from blood, taken before the fourth cycle of nivolumab. This receptor was taken from a human donor with classical Hodgkin lymphoma.

The CDR3 loop is CASSNMLFFSGNTIYF. In DNA form, the CDR3 reads TGTGCCAGCAGCAATATGCTGTTCTTCTCTGGAAACACCATATATTTT. The chain uses TRBV21-1 and TRBJ1-3. TRBV21-1 is a documented pseudogene. The CDR3 contains 16 residues.